The 30 T cell receptor beta chains listed next were all sequenced from one sample in a study of patients and donors after allogeneic stem cell transplantation. TCRdb redid the calling of the RT-PCR reads with MiXCR, one entry per CDR3 protein. The sample includes about a million distinct CDR3 sequences, about a sixth of them seen just once. Specimen: blood, either unsorted or a sorted T cell fraction (not recorded which). These TCRs come from a human donor who was either an allogeneic HSCT recipient or a stem cell or donor lymphocyte infusion donor (not recorded which). It is not recorded whose cells these are; they may come from a transplant donor.

This clonotype was observed a few times. This chain connects TRBV9 to TRBJ2-7; tentatively, D is TRBD2 (5 bases). V shed 0 bases and J shed 0 bases, with 10 bases lying between them. The CDR3 totals 15 residues. The germline gives CDR1 SGDLS, CDR2 YYNGEE. The CDR3 region is CASSVEPGSSYEQYF. DNA of the CDR3: TGTGCCAGCAGCGTAGAACCGGGGAGCTCCTACGAGCAGTACTTC.

This clonotype was seen more than once but under ten times. The chain carries TRBV6-5 and TRBJ2-7; maybe TRBD2 (5 bases). V was shortened by 2 bases and J by 0 bases, with 8 bases between the two germline ends. CDR1 MNHEY and CDR2 SVGAGI come from the germline V gene. CDR3 size: 14 residues. CDR3 bases: TGTGCCAGCAGTTACACGACTATCTCCTACGAGCAGTACTTC. Translation gives CASSYTTISYEQYF.

This clonotype has a handful of counts. The V gene is TRBV5-1, the J gene TRBJ2-7; D is possibly TRBD1 (6 bases). This CDR3 has 12 residues. The germline V gene encodes CDR1 SGHRS and CDR2 YFSETQ. V lost 8 bases to trimming and J lost 4 bases, with 13 bases between them. The DNA for the CDR3 is TGCGCCAGTGGACAGACTTTTTACGAGCAGTACTTC. Protein sequence: CASGQTFYEQYF.

The chain recombines TRBV29-1 with TRBJ1-1; tentative D call: TRBD1 (6 bases). This CDR3 is 12 amino acids long. The germline V gene has CDR1 SQVTM and CDR2 ANQGSEA. V lost 7 bases to trimming and J lost 5 bases, with 14 bases between them. Here the CDR3 DNA reads TGCAGCGATGGAGGGGGTGGGACTGAAGCTTTCTTT. This sequence encodes CSDGGGGTEAFF.

This clonotype was detected only a few times. The rearrangement links TRBV25-1 to TRBJ2-2; D uncertain. The germline gives CDR1 MGHDK, CDR2 SYGVNS. Trimming cost V 7 bases and J 4 bases, with 13 bases left between them. The CDR3 totals 14 residues. This chain's CDR3 is CASKTHGPTGELFF. CDR3 nucleotides: TGTGCCAGCAAGACCCATGGACCCACCGGGGAGCTGTTTTTT.

This clonotype came up many times. The genes are TRBV12-3 or TRBV12-4 and TRBJ2-3; 7 nucleotides agree with TRBD2. V was clipped by 4 bases and J by 0 bases; unmatched bases: 4. The CDR3 has 15 residues. This chain's CDR3 is CASSSLAESTDTQYF. As DNA, the CDR3 is TGTGCCAGCAGTTCGCTAGCGGAAAGCACAGATACGCAGTATTTT.

The chain couples TRBV2 to TRBJ2-5, with D perhaps TRBD2 (6 bases). Germline V CDR1 and CDR2: SNHLY, FYNNEI. Trimming removed 10 bases from V and 7 bases from J, with 25 bases in between. This CDR3 has 15 residues. In DNA form, the CDR3 reads TGTGCCATGGCGGGGTGGACGGCACAAAGTGGGACCCAGTACTTC. This translates into CAMAGWTAQSGTQYF.

This clonotype has just a few counts. The V call is TRBV5-5, the J call TRBJ2-7; D remains unclear. Trimming removed 0 bases at V and 4 bases at J, with 11 bases between. Germline lookup yields CDR1 SGHKS and CDR2 YYEKEE (reference sequence). The CDR3 spans 14 residues. The CDR3 DNA sequence: TGTGCCAGCAGCTTGGCCAGAGTTGGATACGAGCAGTACTTC. This codes for CASSLARVGYEQYF. The whole variable domain, remainder taken from reference TRBV5-5 and TRBJ2-7, is DAGVTQSPTHLIKTRGQQVTLRCSPISGHKSVSWYQQVLGQGPQFIFQYYEKEERGRGNFPDRFSARQFPNYSSELNVNALLLGDSALYLCASSLARVGYEQYFGPGTRLTVT.

The chain is built from TRBV2 and TRBJ1-3, with D unclear. Germline loops: CDR1 SNHLY, CDR2 FYNNEI. V gave up 8 bases and J gave up 4 bases, with 18 bases separating them. The CDR3 extends over 15 amino acids. The CDR3 loop is CASQAGLPRGNTIYF. The CDR3 bases are TGTGCCAGCCAGGCAGGTCTTCCCCGGGGAAACACCATATATTTT.

The chain links TRBV5-1 to TRBJ2-3; 13 nucleotides agree with TRBD2. The V and J ends lost 4 bases and 3 bases, in that order; junction bases with no gene match: 11. This CDR3 comprises 18 residues. From germline, CDR1 is SGHRS and CDR2 YFSETQ. CDR3 amino acids: CASSILAGGPSGTDTQYF. CDR3 DNA: TGCGCCAGCAGCATACTAGCGGGAGGGCCTAGTGGGACAGATACGCAGTATTTT.

This clonotype was observed a few times. The rearrangement links TRBV12-3 or TRBV12-4 to TRBJ1-2; possible D gene TRBD1, 5 bases. V lost 7 bases and J lost 7, with 13 bases in between. The CDR3 totals 12 residues. DNA of the CDR3: TGTGCCAGCACCGGTAGGGGCTTTGGCTACACCTTC. Residues: CASTGRGFGYTF.

The gene calls are TRBV5-1 and TRBJ2-1; D might be TRBD2 (5 bases). Germline loops: CDR1 SGHRS, CDR2 YFSETQ. The V end was cut by 1 base, the J end by 11 bases, with 19 bases between. The CDR3 consists of 15 residues. The DNA of the CDR3 is TGCGCCAGCAGCTTGAGAGCGGACCCCGGCGGGCAGCAGTTCTTC. This gives the protein CASSLRADPGGQQFF.

This chain uses TRBV14 with TRBJ2-7, with D tentatively TRBD1 or TRBD2 (5 bases each). V gave up 7 bases and J gave up 3 bases, with 13 bases separating them. The CDR3 loop spans 13 amino acids. CDR1 and CDR2 from the germline V gene are SGHDN and FVKESK. This CDR3 reads CASNSGAGYEQYF. CDR3 nucleotide sequence: TGTGCCAGCAATTCCGGGGCGGGCTACGAGCAGTACTTC.

The V call is TRBV5-1, the J call TRBJ1-2, with D maybe TRBD1 (6 bases). The CDR3 spans 15 residues. The V gene's germline CDR1 is SGHRS and CDR2 YFSETQ. The germline V and J ends were trimmed by 6 bases and 2 bases, with 17 bases remaining between them. CDR3 in amino acids: CASNPVAGGNYGYTF. The DNA for the CDR3 is TGCGCCAGCAACCCGGTCGCCGGGGGCAACTATGGCTACACCTTC. The full variable domain, rest sourced from reference TRBV5-1 and TRBJ1-2, is KAGVTQTPRYLIKTRGQQVTLSCSPISGHRSVSWYQQTPGQGLQFLFEYFSETQRNKGNFPGRFSGRQFSNSRSEMNVSTLELGDSALYLCASNPVAGGNYGYTFGSGTRLTVV.

The sample holds a few counts of this clonotype. This chain links TRBV9 with TRBJ2-7; 7 bases agree with TRBD2. There are 16 residues in the CDR3. With 0 bases clipped from V and 0 bases from J, the junction kept 6 bases outside the gene matches. The germline V gene has CDR1 SGDLS and CDR2 YYNGEE. This CDR3 is CASSVEPSSGSYEQYF. CDR3 sequence (DNA): TGTGCCAGCAGCGTAGAACCCTCTAGCGGCTCCTACGAGCAGTACTTC.

This clonotype was seen a few times. V usage is TRBV6-2 or TRBV6-3 and J usage is TRBJ2-3, with 7 bases that match TRBD2. Germline V gene lookup returns CDR1 MNHEY and CDR2 SVGEGT. This CDR3 has 15 amino acids. The V and J ends lost 6 bases and 2 bases, in that order; junction bases with no gene match: 8. In DNA form, the CDR3 reads TGTGCCAGCAGCTTCGGGACTACCGCCACAGATACGCAGTATTTT. Translation gives CASSFGTTATDTQYF.

This clonotype appeared a few times. The gene calls are TRBV7-8 and TRBJ2-7; D gene ambiguous. Germline-derived CDR1 and CDR2 are SGHVS and FQNEAQ. V was cut by 0 bases and J by 6 bases, with 12 bases left in between. The CDR3 runs 14 residues. The DNA for the CDR3 is TGTGCCAGCAGCTTAGCGTCCGTATGGTCCGAGCAGTACTTC. Translated, it gives CASSLASVWSEQYF.

The table lists this clonotype with many counts. V is TRBV12-3 or TRBV12-4 and J is TRBJ1-2; a possible D gene is TRBD1 (5 bases). The ends were cut back, 7 bases at V and 6 bases at J, with 15 bases in the middle. This CDR3 comprises 13 residues. The CDR3 DNA reads TGTGCCAGCAAGGACGGAAGGGGCCATGGCTACACCTTC. It specifies CASKDGRGHGYTF.

In its sample, this clonotype was seen a few times. The chain combines TRBV15 with TRBJ1-5; D unclear. Trimming removed 3 bases at V and 7 bases at J, with 13 bases between. Germline V gene sequence: CDR1 LNHNV, CDR2 YYDKDF (reference sequence). This CDR3 comprises 14 residues. The DNA for the CDR3 is TGTGCCACCAGCAGGACAACCTCATGGCAGCCCCAGCATTTT. Translating it yields CATSRTTSWQPQHF.

This clonotype showed up just a few times. The chain recombines TRBV12-3 or TRBV12-4 with TRBJ1-2; D is undetermined. CDR3 length: 11 amino acids. V lost 6 bases to trimming and J lost 7 bases, with 9 bases between them. The CDR3 DNA follows: TGTGCCAGCAGAGCGGGAAGTGGCTACACCTTC. Its protein product is CASRAGSGYTF.

At least ten counts were recorded for this clonotype. DNA of the CDR3: TGTGCCAGCAGCTTCCGTGGGTCTAGCGTAAACGGGGGGCAGTACTTC. Its protein is CASSFRGSSVNGGQYF. The chain is built from TRBV12-3 or TRBV12-4 and TRBJ2-7; a weak D match, TRBD2 (6 bases). The CDR3 is 16 residues long. The ends were cut back, 6 bases at V and 9 bases at J, with 27 bases in the middle.

This clonotype was seen a few times. The gene calls are TRBV11-2 and TRBJ2-3; a weak D match, TRBD2 (7 bases). CDR3 length: 15 residues. Germline V gene lookup returns CDR1 SGHAT and CDR2 FQNNGV. V lost 5 bases and J 4 bases, leaving 16 bases between the germline ends. CDR3 in amino acids: CASSQGGGRPDTQYF. The CDR3 DNA follows: TGTGCCAGCAGCCAAGGGGGGGGGCGCCCAGATACGCAGTATTTT. Filled out from reference TRBV11-2 and TRBJ2-3, the complete variable domain reads EAGVAQSPRYKIIEKRQSVAFWCNPISGHATLYWYQQILGQGPKLLIQFQNNGVVDDSQLPKDRFSAERLKGVDSTLKIQPAKLEDSAVYLCASSQGGGRPDTQYFGPGTRLTVL.

This clonotype came up a few times. Here the CDR3 DNA reads TGTGCCTGGAGTGTGGGACTAGCGGGACACACAGATACGCAGTATTTT. Translation gives CAWSVGLAGHTDTQYF. The V and J genes are TRBV30 and TRBJ2-3; TRBD2 matches 13 bases. The germline V gene has CDR1 GTSNPN and CDR2 SVGIG (reference sequence). The CDR3 is 16 residues long. V gave up 0 bases and J gave up 2 bases; unmatched junction bases: 2.

This clonotype showed up many times. This sequence joins TRBV12-3 or TRBV12-4 and TRBJ1-2; 11 bases are shared with TRBD1. CDR3 length: 13 amino acids. The trim removed 6 bases at V and 7 bases at J, leaving 4 bases unmatched. The CDR3 region has the DNA TGTGCCAGCAGCCATGGACAGGGGGCTGGCTACACCTTC. It specifies CASSHGQGAGYTF.

Ten or more counts support this clonotype. The J gene is TRBJ2-6, the V gene TRBV14; D uncertain. From germline, CDR1 is SGHDN and CDR2 FVKESK. V was clipped by 0 bases and J by 0 bases, with 9 bases between them. CDR3 size: 17 residues. For the CDR3, the DNA is TGTGCCAGCAGCCAAGAAACCCGACCCTCTGGGGCCAACGTCCTGACTTTC. Amino acid sequence: CASSQETRPSGANVLTF.

A few counts support this clonotype. The chain carries TRBV20-1 and TRBJ2-1; 8 nucleotides match TRBD2. CDR1 DFQATT and CDR2 SNEGSKA come from the germline V gene (reference sequence). This CDR3 spans 15 amino acids. Trimming removed 6 bases from V and 0 bases from J; junction bases left unmatched: 7. CDR3 DNA: TGCAGTGCACCATCGCGGGGGGCCTCCTACAATGAGCAGTTCTTC. Protein sequence: CSAPSRGASYNEQFF.

CDR3 nucleotides: TGTGCCAGCAGTCACCTATCGATTGGCACCCAGAGCAACACCATATATTTT. Translating gives CASSHLSIGTQSNTIYF. The rearrangement links TRBV6-1 to TRBJ1-3; D is unclear. CDR3 length: 17 amino acids. Germline V gives CDR1 MNHNS, CDR2 SASEGT. The V and J ends lost 5 bases and 7 bases respectively, with 24 bases between them.

J is TRBJ2-1 and V is TRBV6-2 or TRBV6-3; D might be TRBD2 (7 bases). CDR1 and CDR2 from the germline V gene are MNHEY and SVGEGT. This CDR3 is built from 18 residues. The V end lost 6 bases, the J end lost 3 bases, and 24 bases lay between the germline ends. The CDR3 nucleotides read TGTGCCAGCAGCTATGGTATTAGACGGGGGGCAGTCTACAATGAGCAGTTCTTC. Translated: CASSYGIRRGAVYNEQFF.

This clonotype was detected a few times. The V gene is TRBV12-3 or TRBV12-4, the J gene TRBJ1-2; 11 positions agree with TRBD1. CDR3 length: 14 residues. V dropped 4 bases and J dropped 7; count of bases not matched to a gene: 5. The CDR3: CASSSAGTGGGYTF. CDR3 in DNA: TGTGCCAGCAGTTCGGCCGGGACAGGGGGTGGCTACACCTTC.

V and J are TRBV29-1 and TRBJ2-3; 8 nucleotides align to TRBD2. The CDR3 runs 14 residues. V was clipped by 5 bases and J by 2 bases; unmatched bases: 6. Germline V gives CDR1 SQVTM, CDR2 ANQGSEA. In DNA, the CDR3 is TGCAGCGTTTGGGGGACTAGGGCCACAGATACGCAGTATTTT. Its protein is CSVWGTRATDTQYF.